The 6 T cell receptor beta chains listed next were all sequenced from one sample in a study of blood T cell repertoires in COVID-19. Method: immunoSEQ multiplex PCR; TCRdb's copy keeps in-frame clones and lacks some. The table records fewer than 200,000 clones, around 80% of them present only once. Sequencing input: PBMCs or T cells enriched from blood (not recorded which). These TCRs come from a woman aged 70-85 years in a cohort exposed to, infected with or recovered from COVID-19 (not recorded which).

The rearrangement joins TRBV24-1 to TRBJ2-2; 9 nucleotides align to TRBD1. CDR3 length: 18 residues. Germline V gives CDR1 KGHDR, CDR2 SFDVKD. V trimming: 4 bases; J trimming: 3 bases; junction bases outside the gene matches: 11. CDR3 sequence reads: CATSDQRTGDWYTGELFF. The CDR3 coding sequence is TGTGCCACCAGTGACCAGAGGACAGGGGATTGGTACACCGGGGAGCTGTTTTTT.

The chain links TRBV27 to TRBJ2-1; 13 positions agree with TRBD2. CDR1 and CDR2 (germline): MNHEY, SMNVEV (reference sequence). CDR3 size: 15 residues. V dropped 4 bases and J dropped 6; count of bases not matched to a gene: 3. The CDR3 sequence: CASSWGTSGVNEQFF. The CDR3 coding sequence is TGTGCCAGCAGTTGGGGGACTAGCGGGGTCAATGAGCAGTTCTTC.

V is TRBV19 and J is TRBJ1-2; tentative D call: TRBD1 (5 bases). With 7 bases removed from V and 3 bases from J, the gap between germline ends came to 9 bases. This CDR3 contains 12 residues. Germline-derived CDR1 and CDR2 are LNHDA and SQIVND (reference sequence). The chain's CDR3 is CASTGVHYGYTF. The CDR3, as DNA: TGTGCCAGTACGGGGGTGCACTATGGCTACACCTTC.

The rearrangement links TRBV11-2 to TRBJ1-2, with D maybe TRBD1 (6 bases). Germline V lookup: CDR1 SGHAT, CDR2 FQNNGV. Trimming took off 0 bases at V and 6 bases at J, with 17 bases between the two ends. The CDR3 covers 16 residues. Here the CDR3 DNA reads TGTGCCAGCAGCTTAGACTCGTTTGGGGGCCGGGATGGCTACACCTTC. Its protein is CASSLDSFGGRDGYTF. The full variable domain, with the rest looked up from reference TRBV11-2 and TRBJ1-2, is EAGVAQSPRYKIIEKRQSVAFWCNPISGHATLYWYQQILGQGPKLLIQFQNNGVVDDSQLPKDRFSAERLKGVDSTLKIQPAKLEDSAVYLCASSLDSFGGRDGYTFGSGTRLTVV.

The chain links TRBV19 to TRBJ2-7; 8 bases agree with TRBD1. The germline V gene has CDR1 LNHDA and CDR2 SQIVND (reference sequence). V lost 3 bases, J lost 6 bases, and 7 bases stayed unmatched. The CDR3 loop spans 14 amino acids. CDR3 DNA sequence: TGTGCCAGTAGTATTGAAGGACAGGGTGGCGAGCAGTACTTC. Protein sequence: CASSIEGQGGEQYF.

This clone has a single count. This chain joins TRBV6-5 and TRBJ1-1, with D uncertain. The CDR3 loop spans 10 amino acids. V dropped 8 bases and J dropped 3 bases, with 4 bases sitting between them. Germline V lookup: CDR1 MNHEY, CDR2 SVGAGI. The CDR3 loop reads CASRDTEAFF. CDR3 in DNA: TGTGCCAGCCGGGACACTGAAGCTTTCTTT.